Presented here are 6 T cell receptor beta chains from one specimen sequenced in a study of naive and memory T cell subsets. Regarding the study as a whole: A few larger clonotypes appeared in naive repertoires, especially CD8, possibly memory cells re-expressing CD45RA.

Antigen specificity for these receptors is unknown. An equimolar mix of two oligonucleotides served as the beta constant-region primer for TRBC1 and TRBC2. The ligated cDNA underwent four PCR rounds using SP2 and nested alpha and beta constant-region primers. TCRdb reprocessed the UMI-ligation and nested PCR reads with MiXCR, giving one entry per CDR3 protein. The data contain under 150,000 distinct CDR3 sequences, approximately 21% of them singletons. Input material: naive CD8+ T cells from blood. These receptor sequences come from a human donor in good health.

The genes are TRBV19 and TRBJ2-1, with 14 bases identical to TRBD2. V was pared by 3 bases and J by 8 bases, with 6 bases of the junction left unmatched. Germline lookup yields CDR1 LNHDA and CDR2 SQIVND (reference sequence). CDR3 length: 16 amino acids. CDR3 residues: CASSIYGTSGSDEQFF. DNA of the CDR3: TGTGCCAGTAGTATTTATGGGACTAGCGGGAGTGATGAGCAGTTCTTC.

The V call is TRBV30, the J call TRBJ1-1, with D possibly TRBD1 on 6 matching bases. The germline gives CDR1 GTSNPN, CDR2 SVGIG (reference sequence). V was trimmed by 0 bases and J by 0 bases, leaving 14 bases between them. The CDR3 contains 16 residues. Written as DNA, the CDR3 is TGTGCCTGGAGTGTAAGTTGGGGGGCTGTGAACACTGAAGCTTTCTTT. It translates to CAWSVSWGAVNTEAFF.

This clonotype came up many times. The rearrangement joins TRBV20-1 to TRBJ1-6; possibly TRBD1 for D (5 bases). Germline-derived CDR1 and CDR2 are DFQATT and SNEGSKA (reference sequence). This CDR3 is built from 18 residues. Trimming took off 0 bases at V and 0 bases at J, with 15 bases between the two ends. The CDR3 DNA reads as TGCAGTGCTAGAGATTGGGAGACTGGGGGCTCCTATAATTCACCCCTCCACTTT. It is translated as CSARDWETGGSYNSPLHF.

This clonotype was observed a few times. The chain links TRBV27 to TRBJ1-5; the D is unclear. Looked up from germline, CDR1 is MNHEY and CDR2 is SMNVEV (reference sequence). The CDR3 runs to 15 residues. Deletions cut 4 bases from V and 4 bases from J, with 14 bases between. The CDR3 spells CASSSTGRRNQPQHF. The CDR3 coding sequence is TGTGCCAGCAGTTCGACCGGGAGAAGAAATCAGCCCCAGCATTTT.

CDR3 sequence reads: CASTVQSDRAYEQYF. The CDR3 DNA is TGTGCCAGTACCGTCCAATCGGACAGGGCATACGAGCAGTACTTC. The genes are TRBV2 and TRBJ2-7; TRBD1 matches 8 bases. This CDR3 contains 15 residues. V shed 9 bases and J 4 bases; nucleotides not matched to a gene: 14. Germline CDR1 and CDR2: SNHLY and FYNNEI.

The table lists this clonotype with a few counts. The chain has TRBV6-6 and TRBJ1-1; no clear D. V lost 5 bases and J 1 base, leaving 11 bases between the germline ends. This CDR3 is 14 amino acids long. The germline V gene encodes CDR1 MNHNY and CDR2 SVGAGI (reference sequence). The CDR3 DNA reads TGTGCCAGCAGTCCCCATGTGAAGAACACTGAAGCTTTCTTT. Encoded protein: CASSPHVKNTEAFF.